One and the same sample provided the 23 T cell receptor beta chains below, sequenced in a study of radiotherapy plus CTLA-4 blockade in lung cancer. Sequenced by immunoSEQ multiplex PCR; TCRdb stores in-frame clones only, minus some. The sample holds approximately 60,000 clones; about 72% are singletons and the top ten take 4.4%. The sequences come from peripheral blood, collected from a patient treated with radiotherapy plus ipilimumab. All receptors come from a human donor with non-small cell lung cancer who had a complete response to radiotherapy plus ipilimumab.

This clone was detected a few times. The V and J genes are TRBV27 and TRBJ2-3; 9 bases align to TRBD2. V dropped 5 bases and J dropped 2; count of bases not matched to a gene: 20. The CDR3 is 20 residues long. CDR1 and CDR2 from the germline V gene are MNHEY and SMNVEV (reference sequence). CDR3 residues: CASSPTGEESLAGFTDTQYF. The CDR3 bases are TGTGCCAGCAGTCCCACAGGGGAGGAATCCCTAGCGGGATTCACAGATACGCAGTATTTT.

This clone was observed once. The chain carries TRBV7-2 and TRBJ1-5, with D uncertain. The CDR3 extends over 16 amino acids. Between the trimmed V and J ends, which lost 1 base and 5 bases, there was a span of 15 bases. The germline V gene has CDR1 SGHTA and CDR2 FQGNSA. CDR3 protein: CASSLVLTFEYQPQHF. The CDR3 DNA follows: TGTGCCAGCAGCTTAGTTTTGACGTTCGAATATCAGCCCCAGCATTTT.

The V call is TRBV29-1, the J call TRBJ1-1; 7 bases map to TRBD1. V gave up 7 bases and J gave up 1 base; unmatched junction bases: 6. The CDR3 totals 13 residues. CDR1 SQVTM and CDR2 ANQGSEA come from the germline V gene. CDR3 amino acids: CSARQGANTEAFF. The CDR3 DNA follows: TGCAGCGCCCGACAGGGTGCGAACACTGAAGCTTTCTTT.

The CDR3 here is CASSLQRSYEQYV. The DNA for the CDR3 is TGTGCCAGCTCACTTCAACGCTCCTACGAGCAGTACGTC. J is TRBJ2-7 and V is TRBV18; the D is unclear. The CDR3 consists of 13 residues. Trimming stripped 4 bases from V and 0 bases from J, with 7 bases between. The V gene's germline CDR1 is KGHSH and CDR2 LQKENI.

Only a few counts were recorded for this clone. V usage is TRBV10-3 and J usage is TRBJ1-2, with D possibly being TRBD1 (5 bases). CDR3 length equals 14 residues. CDR1 and CDR2 from the germline V gene are ENHRY and SYGVKD. V shed 0 bases and J shed 7 bases, with 12 bases lying between them. CDR3 in amino acids: CAISESGGQGGYTF. The DNA of the CDR3 is TGTGCCATCAGTGAGTCTGGTGGGCAGGGTGGCTACACCTTC.

CDR3 DNA: TGTGCCTGGAGAAAGCAGGGCGGGGGAATGGGCTACACCTTC. Its translation: CAWRKQGGGMGYTF. The chain recombines TRBV30 with TRBJ1-2; maybe TRBD1 (5 bases). Trimming stripped 3 bases from V and 8 bases from J, with 19 bases between. The V gene's germline CDR1 is GTSNPN and CDR2 SVGIG (reference sequence). The CDR3 is 14 amino acids. Full variable domain (missing parts from reference TRBV30 and TRBJ1-2): SQTIHQWPATLVQPVGSPLSLECTVEGTSNPNLYWYRQAAGRGLQLLFYSVGIGQISSEVPQNLSASRPQDRQFILSSKKLLLSDSGFYLCAWRKQGGGMGYTFGSGTRLTVV.

V usage is TRBV7-2 and J usage is TRBJ2-7, with a weak D call TRBD1 (5 bases). The ends were cut back, 5 bases at V and 5 bases at J, with 10 bases in the middle. Per germline, CDR1 SGHTA and CDR2 FQGNSA. The CDR3 consists of 12 residues. CDR3 region: CASSRIRDEQYF. In DNA, the CDR3 is TGTGCCAGCAGCCGAATCAGGGACGAGCAGTACTTC.

The chain combines TRBV9 with TRBJ2-3; 8 bases agree with TRBD1. The CDR3 length is 15 residues. Germline lookup yields CDR1 SGDLS and CDR2 YYNGEE. The ends lost 4 bases at V and 4 bases at J; junction bases unmatched: 8. CDR3 in amino acids: CASSPVDRGPDTQYF. DNA of the CDR3: TGTGCCAGCAGCCCGGTCGACAGGGGTCCAGATACGCAGTATTTT.

The rearrangement uses TRBV23-1 and TRBJ1-2, with 8 bases identical to TRBD1. TRBV23-1 is an open reading frame whose function is uncertain. The CDR3 length is 14 residues. Losses at the gene ends were 2 bases for V and 6 bases for J; bases not matched to a gene: 5. The CDR3 spells CASSQATGVDGYTF. DNA of the CDR3: TGCGCCAGCAGTCAAGCGACAGGGGTTGATGGCTACACCTTC.

The chain has TRBV5-1 and TRBJ2-1, with 9 bases identical to TRBD1. The germline V gene encodes CDR1 SGHRS and CDR2 YFSETQ. V lost 3 bases and J lost 1; bases outside the gene matches: 5. The CDR3 has 16 amino acids. In DNA, the CDR3 is TGCGCCAGCAGCTCTGGTGGGACAGGGTCCTACAATGAGCAGTTCTTC. Amino acid sequence: CASSSGGTGSYNEQFF.

The chain couples TRBV7-6 to TRBJ1-1, with TRBD1 as a possible D gene (6 bases). Germline V gives CDR1 SGHVS, CDR2 FNYEAQ. The CDR3 sequence is 13 residues long. Trimming stripped 2 bases from V and 5 bases from J, with 9 bases between. CDR3: CASSLIGGTEAFF. Written as DNA, the CDR3 is TGTGCCAGCAGCTTAATAGGGGGGACTGAAGCTTTCTTT.

The rearrangement joins TRBV5-1 to TRBJ2-1; 7 nucleotides line up with TRBD2. The CDR3 loop spans 15 amino acids. Germline lookup yields CDR1 SGHRS and CDR2 YFSETQ. Trimming at V came to 5 bases and at J to 2 bases, leaving 7 bases not matched to a gene. The CDR3 region has the DNA TGCGCCAGCAGGGGCAGCGGGGAAACCTACAATGAGCAGTTCTTC. Translation: CASRGSGETYNEQFF.

The chain carries TRBV7-9 and TRBJ2-1, with D unclear. Germline lookup yields CDR1 SEHNR and CDR2 FQNEAQ (reference sequence). Trimming shortened V by 1 base and J by 7 bases, and 8 bases separated the two germline ends. This CDR3 comprises 13 residues. The CDR3: CASSLGRANEQFF. CDR3 nucleotides: TGTGCCAGCAGCTTAGGTAGGGCAAATGAGCAGTTCTTC.

The rearrangement joins TRBV5-4 to TRBJ1-2, with 7 positions matching TRBD1. Germline CDR1 SGHNT, CDR2 YYREEE (reference sequence). Unmatched junction bases numbered 18, after V lost 0 bases and J lost 4 bases. The CDR3 is 19 amino acids. The CDR3 loop reads CASSLDPGGEGGGSYGYTF. The CDR3, as DNA: TGTGCCAGCAGCTTGGATCCAGGGGGTGAAGGGGGAGGTAGCTATGGCTACACCTTC.

This clone occurred a few times. This sequence joins TRBV18 and TRBJ1-5; D ambiguous. The germline V gene encodes CDR1 KGHSH and CDR2 LQKENI. The CDR3 has 12 residues. The V end lost 3 bases, the J end lost 5 bases, and 5 bases lay between the germline ends. CDR3 sequence (DNA): TGTGCCAGCTCACCTAGAGATCAGCCCCAGCATTTT. Its translation: CASSPRDQPQHF.

Comment on this clone: A junction boundary mismatches the germline segment, possibly from a read error. The chain is built from TRBV7-7 and TRBJ1-1; D is perhaps TRBD1 (5 bases). The CDR3 length is 16 residues. The germline CDR1 and CDR2 sequences are SSHAT and FNYEAQ (reference sequence). Written as DNA, the CDR3 is TGTGCTAGCAGCTTAGGGACTACCCCGGCTCAACCTGAAGCTTTCTTT. It is translated as CASSLGTTPAQPEAFF.

The chain carries TRBV18 and TRBJ2-5; TRBD1 matches 8 bases. Germline V gives CDR1 KGHSH, CDR2 LQKENI. Trimming removed 5 bases from V and 3 bases from J; junction bases left unmatched: 8. The CDR3 extends over 15 amino acids. The CDR3, as DNA: TGTGCCAGCTCAACTCGGACAGGGCAGGAAGAGACCCAGTACTTC. This sequence encodes CASSTRTGQEETQYF. Full variable domain (missing parts from reference TRBV18 and TRBJ2-5): NAGVMQNPRHLVRRRGQEARLRCSPMKGHSHVYWYRQLPEEGLKFMVYLQKENIIDESGMPKERFSAEFPKEGPSILRIQQVVRGDSAAYFCASSTRTGQEETQYFGPGTRLLVL.

The gene calls are TRBV27 and TRBJ2-7, with 11 bases aligning to TRBD1. Trimming took 2 bases from V and 2 from J; bases not matched to a gene: 2. CDR1 is MNHEY and CDR2 is SMNVEV in the germline V gene (reference sequence). CDR3 length: 15 residues. CDR3 sequence (DNA): TGTGCCAGCAGTTTAAAGGGACAGGGGGCCTACGAGCAGTACTTC. Protein product: CASSLKGQGAYEQYF.

The V call is TRBV10-3, the J call TRBJ2-1; no clear D gene. The CDR3 runs to 11 residues. Per germline, CDR1 ENHRY and CDR2 SYGVKD. V was trimmed by 4 bases and J by 5 bases, leaving 3 bases between them. In DNA, the CDR3 is TGTGCCATCAGTGGACACAATGAGCAGTTCTTC. This translates into CAISGHNEQFF.

This chain joins TRBV7-2 and TRBJ2-3; D possibly corresponds to TRBD1 (6 bases). This CDR3 is 14 amino acids long. V gave up 4 bases and J gave up 3 bases, with 11 bases separating them. Per germline, CDR1 SGHTA and CDR2 FQGNSA. The CDR3 coding sequence is TGTGCCAGCAGCTCCCCCCAGGGGACAGATACGCAGTATTTT. This encodes CASSSPQGTDTQYF. Full variable domain (remainder filled in from reference TRBV7-2 and TRBJ2-3): GAGVSQSPSNKVTEKGKDVELRCDPISGHTALYWYRQSLGQGLEFLIYFQGNSAPDKSGLPSDRFSAERTGGSVSTLTIQRTQQEDSAVYLCASSSPQGTDTQYFGPGTRLTVL.

The chain is built from TRBV19 and TRBJ1-1, with 8 bases that match TRBD1. Germline CDR1 is LNHDA and CDR2 is SQIVND (reference sequence). The V segment lost 7 bases and the J segment 5 bases; nucleotides outside the gene matches: 9. This CDR3 comprises 14 residues. The chain's CDR3 is CASKGRQGATEAFF. The CDR3 DNA is TGTGCCAGTAAGGGGAGGCAGGGGGCGACTGAAGCTTTCTTT.

The V and J genes are TRBV6-7 and TRBJ2-7, with D perhaps matching TRBD2 (6 bases). TRBV6-7 is sorted into the ORF group, with uncertain function. The CDR3 sequence is 15 residues long. The V gene lost 9 bases and the J gene lost 6 bases, with 24 bases spanning the gap. The CDR3 region is CARGPLGLVDPEQYV. The CDR3 DNA sequence: TGTGCCAGGGGCCCCTTGGGACTCGTCGACCCCGAGCAGTACGTC.

The chain carries TRBV18 and TRBJ1-5; no clear D gene. Germline assignment: CDR1 KGHSH and CDR2 LQKENI. The CDR3 is 15 amino acids. V gave up 6 bases and J gave up 5 bases, with 17 bases separating them. The CDR3 DNA follows: TGTGCCAGCTCGCCTAATATTGGATCGGATCAGCCCCAGCATTTT. It specifies CASSPNIGSDQPQHF.